The 3 T cell receptor beta chains in this list originate from one sample, sequenced in a study of molecular identifiers for immune sequencing clone quantification (dated by TCRdb to the late 2010s). Receptors were amplified or captured by PCR. Sequencing was performed on a NextSeq 500. The raw public reads went through TCRdb reprocessing: fastp at Q25, MiXCR clone calling, in-frame beta chains kept. Every distinct CDR3 protein forms one entry, paired with its most common genes and DNA. This sample comprises 490,000 or so distinct CDR3 sequences, about 26% of them detected only once. Roughly 0.77% of the sample is taken by the ten largest. Input material: naive CD8+ T cells from blood, with Jurkat cell RNA spiked in. The cell subset or site label for this specimen denotes: FACS-sorted CD8+CD4-CCR7+CD45RA+ naive T cells. These receptors originate from a human donor in good health. Some libraries in this study had Jurkat cell RNA spiked in.

The genes are TRBV28 and TRBJ2-2, with D possibly matching TRBD2 (6 bases). Trimming removed 3 bases from V and 4 bases from J, with 12 bases in between. CDR1 MDHEN and CDR2 SYDVKM come from the germline V gene. CDR3 length: 15 residues. CDR3 coding DNA: TGTGCCAGCAGTTTCGTCGGGAGCGGCACCGGGGAGCTGTTTTTT. Translating it yields CASSFVGSGTGELFF.

Note on this clonotype: In this CDR3 the conserved last residue, phenylalanine or tryptophan, is missing, so a read error is likely. The chain carries TRBV27 and TRBJ2-1, with a possible D match to TRBD2 (6 bases). The CDR3 loop spans 18 amino acids. Germline CDR1 is MNHEY and CDR2 is SMNVEV (reference sequence). Trimming stripped 0 bases from V and 3 bases from J, with 18 bases between. CDR3 DNA sequence: TGTGCCAGCAGTTTATCGATTGGGGGGTTAGCGGTCTACAATGAGCAGTTCCTC. Translated, it gives CASSLSIGGLAVYNEQFL.

This chain links TRBV11-2 with TRBJ2-3; 11 nucleotides agree with TRBD2. The junction had 8 bases not matched to a gene; V was cut back by 5 bases and J by 4 bases. Per germline, CDR1 SGHAT and CDR2 FQNNGV. The CDR3 contains 16 residues. As DNA, the CDR3 is TGTGCCAGCAGCAAACTAGCGGGGGCGGTCGCAGATACGCAGTATTTT. Translating gives CASSKLAGAVADTQYF.